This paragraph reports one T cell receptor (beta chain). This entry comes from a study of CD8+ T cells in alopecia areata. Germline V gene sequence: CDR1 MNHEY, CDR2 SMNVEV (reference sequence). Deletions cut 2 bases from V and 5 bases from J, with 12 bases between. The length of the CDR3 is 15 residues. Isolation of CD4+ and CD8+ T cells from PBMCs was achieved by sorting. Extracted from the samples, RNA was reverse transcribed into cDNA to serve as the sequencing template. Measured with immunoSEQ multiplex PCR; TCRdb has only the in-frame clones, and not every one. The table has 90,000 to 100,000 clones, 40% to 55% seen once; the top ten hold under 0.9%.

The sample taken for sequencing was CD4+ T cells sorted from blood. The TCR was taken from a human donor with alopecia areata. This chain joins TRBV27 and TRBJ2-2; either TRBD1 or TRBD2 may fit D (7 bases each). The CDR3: CASSLRQGGTGELFF. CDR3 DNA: TGTGCCAGCAGTTTACGACAGGGAGGGACCGGGGAGCTGTTTTTT.